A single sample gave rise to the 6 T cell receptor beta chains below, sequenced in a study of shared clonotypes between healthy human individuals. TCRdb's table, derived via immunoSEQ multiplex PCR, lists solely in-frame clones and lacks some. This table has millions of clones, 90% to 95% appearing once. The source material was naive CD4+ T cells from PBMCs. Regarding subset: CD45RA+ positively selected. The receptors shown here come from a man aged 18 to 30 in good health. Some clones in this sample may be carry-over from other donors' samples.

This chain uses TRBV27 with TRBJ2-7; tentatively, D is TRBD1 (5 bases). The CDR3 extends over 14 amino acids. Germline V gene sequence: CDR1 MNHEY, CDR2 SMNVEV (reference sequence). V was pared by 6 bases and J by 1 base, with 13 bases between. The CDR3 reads CASRTGVRSYEQYF. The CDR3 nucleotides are TGTGCCAGCAGAACAGGCGTTCGTTCCTACGAGCAGTACTTC.

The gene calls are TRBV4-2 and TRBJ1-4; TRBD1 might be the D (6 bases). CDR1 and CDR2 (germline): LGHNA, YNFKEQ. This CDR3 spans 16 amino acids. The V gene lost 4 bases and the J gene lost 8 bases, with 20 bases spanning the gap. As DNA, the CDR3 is TGTGCCAGCAGCCCGGGGATCGGGGGGGGCGGCGAAAAACTGTTTTTT. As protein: CASSPGIGGGGEKLFF.

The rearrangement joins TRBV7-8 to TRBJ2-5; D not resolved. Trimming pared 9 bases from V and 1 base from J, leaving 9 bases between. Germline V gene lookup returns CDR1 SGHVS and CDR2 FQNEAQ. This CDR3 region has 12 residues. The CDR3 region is CASGRSQETQYF. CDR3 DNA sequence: TGTGCCAGTGGACGAAGCCAAGAGACCCAGTACTTC.

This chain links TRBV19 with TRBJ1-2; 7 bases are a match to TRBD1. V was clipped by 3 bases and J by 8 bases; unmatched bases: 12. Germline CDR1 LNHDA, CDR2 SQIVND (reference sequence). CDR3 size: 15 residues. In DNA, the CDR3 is TGTGCCAGTAGTATTGGGAGACAGGGTCTGGAAGGCTACACCTTC. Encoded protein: CASSIGRQGLEGYTF.

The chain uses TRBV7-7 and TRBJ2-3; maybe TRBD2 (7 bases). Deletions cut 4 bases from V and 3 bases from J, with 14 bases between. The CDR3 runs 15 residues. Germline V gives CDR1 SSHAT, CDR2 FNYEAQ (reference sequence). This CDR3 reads CASSSSGGETDTQYF. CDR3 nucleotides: TGTGCCAGCAGCTCTTCGGGGGGCGAAACAGATACGCAGTATTTT.

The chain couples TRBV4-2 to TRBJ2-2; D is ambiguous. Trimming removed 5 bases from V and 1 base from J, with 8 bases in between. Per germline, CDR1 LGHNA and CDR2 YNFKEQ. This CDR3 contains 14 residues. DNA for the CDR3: TGTGCCAGCAGCTTCGGGTTGAACACCGGGGAGCTGTTTTTT. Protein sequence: CASSFGLNTGELFF.